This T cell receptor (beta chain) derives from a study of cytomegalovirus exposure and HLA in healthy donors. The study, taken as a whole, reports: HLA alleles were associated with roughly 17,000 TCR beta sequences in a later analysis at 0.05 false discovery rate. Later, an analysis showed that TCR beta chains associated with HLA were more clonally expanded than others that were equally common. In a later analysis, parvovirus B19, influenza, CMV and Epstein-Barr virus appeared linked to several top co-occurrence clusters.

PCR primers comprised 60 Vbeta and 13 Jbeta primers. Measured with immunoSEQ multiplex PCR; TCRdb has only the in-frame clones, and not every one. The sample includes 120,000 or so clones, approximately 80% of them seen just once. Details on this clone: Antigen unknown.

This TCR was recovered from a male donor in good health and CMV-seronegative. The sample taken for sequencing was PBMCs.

CDR3 DNA sequence: TGTGCCAGCAGCTTGTCCGCAGGGGTGGGTAATCAGCCCCAGCATTTT. Encoded protein: CASSLSAGVGNQPQHF. The J gene is TRBJ1-5, the V gene TRBV5-8, with D maybe TRBD1 (6 bases). This CDR3 region has 16 residues. V lost 1 base, J lost 4 bases, and 15 bases lay in between. CDR1 and CDR2 (germline): SGHTS, YDEGEE.